One sample yielded the 27 T cell receptor beta chains listed below, sequenced in a study of T cell responses to AZD1222 COVID-19 vaccine. Data came from immunoSEQ multiplex PCR; TCRdb stores just in-frame clones and leaves some out. Of around 100,000 clones in the sample, around 83% are singletons; the top ten hold less than 6%. The starting material was peripheral blood, obtained on day 0 of AZD1222 vaccination. These receptors were obtained from an adult in good health.

The CDR3 coding sequence is TGTGCCTGGAGTCTCTCAGAAACCTACAATGAGCAGTTCTTC. Amino acids: CAWSLSETYNEQFF. This chain uses TRBV30 with TRBJ2-1; no reliable D call. V gave up 2 bases and J gave up 2 bases, with 10 bases separating them. The CDR3 totals 14 residues. CDR1 and CDR2 (germline): GTSNPN, SVGIG (reference sequence).

The chain combines TRBV11-2 with TRBJ1-1; D may be TRBD1 (6 bases). The CDR3 has 16 amino acids. V lost 0 bases to trimming and J lost 0 bases, with 11 bases between them. From germline, CDR1 is SGHAT and CDR2 FQNNGV. The CDR3 reads CASSLDPGQLNTEAFF. The CDR3 coding sequence is TGTGCCAGCAGCTTAGACCCGGGACAACTGAACACTGAAGCTTTCTTT.

The CDR3 bases are TGTGCCAGCAGCTTAGCAAGGGCGCTTTACAATGAGCAGTTCTTC. As protein: CASSLARALYNEQFF. The chain couples TRBV7-2 to TRBJ2-1; D gene unclear. Trimming took off 0 bases at V and 4 bases at J, with 10 bases between the two ends. Germline loops: CDR1 SGHTA, CDR2 FQGNSA. This CDR3 is built from 15 residues.

In its sample, this clone was seen many times. The chain links TRBV4-3 to TRBJ1-5; no reliable D call. Germline CDR1 and CDR2: LGHNA and YSLEER. The CDR3 contains 15 residues. With 0 bases removed from V and 7 bases from J, the gap between germline ends came to 13 bases. The CDR3 is CASSQDGLPGQPQHF. CDR3 coding DNA: TGCGCCAGCAGCCAAGACGGGTTACCGGGGCAGCCCCAGCATTTT.

The CDR3 region is CASSGSGMVSGPQETQYF. For the CDR3, the DNA is TGTGCCAGCAGCGGGAGTGGTATGGTGTCGGGGCCTCAAGAGACCCAGTACTTC. The genes are TRBV11-2 and TRBJ2-5; D may correspond to TRBD1 or TRBD2 (5 bases each). CDR3 length: 18 residues. Trimming cost V 5 bases and J 2 bases, with 24 bases left between them. From germline, CDR1 is SGHAT and CDR2 FQNNGV.

The chain couples TRBV6-5 to TRBJ2-2; maybe TRBD2 (5 bases). Germline CDR1 and CDR2: MNHEY and SVGAGI. The germline V and J ends were trimmed by 6 bases and 0 bases, with 11 bases remaining between them. The CDR3 consists of 15 residues. The CDR3 is CASSPGRTNTGELFF. The CDR3 nucleotides read TGTGCCAGCAGCCCGGGAAGAACGAACACCGGGGAGCTGTTTTTT.

The chain uses TRBV29-1 and TRBJ2-1; 9 bases are shared with TRBD1. The CDR3 has 16 residues. With 4 bases clipped from V and 10 bases from J, the junction kept 17 bases outside the gene matches. Germline V gene data show CDR1 as SQVTM and CDR2 as ANQGSEA. CDR3 loop: CSVGGTGTDHGAEQFF. The CDR3 nucleotides are TGCAGCGTTGGAGGGACAGGGACCGACCACGGAGCCGAGCAGTTCTTC.

This clone was detected once. The V gene is TRBV7-9, the J gene TRBJ2-7, with a possible D match to TRBD1 (6 bases). Germline-derived CDR1 and CDR2 are SEHNR and FQNEAQ (reference sequence). The V end lost 5 bases, the J end lost 4 bases, and 12 bases lay between the germline ends. The CDR3 extends over 13 amino acids. This CDR3 is CASSRDRIYEQYF. The CDR3 DNA is TGTGCCAGCAGCCGCGACAGGATTTACGAGCAGTACTTC.

The genes are TRBV30 and TRBJ2-7; D unclear. The ends were cut back, 2 bases at V and 2 bases at J, with 10 bases in the middle. The CDR3 spans 13 residues. Germline V gene lookup returns CDR1 GTSNPN and CDR2 SVGIG (reference sequence). CDR3 sequence reads: CAWSRDGAYEQYF. CDR3 bases: TGTGCCTGGAGTAGAGACGGTGCCTACGAGCAGTACTTC.

This clone was counted only a few times. V is TRBV7-2 and J is TRBJ2-1, with D perhaps assigned TRBD1 or TRBD2 (5 bases each). The germline CDR1 and CDR2 sequences are SGHTA and FQGNSA. This CDR3 has 14 amino acids. V was clipped by 3 bases and J by 9 bases, with 15 bases between them. The CDR3 loop is CASSFGAAGGEQFF. The CDR3 DNA reads as TGTGCCAGCAGCTTTGGGGCGGCTGGGGGTGAGCAGTTCTTC.

V and J are TRBV6-1 and TRBJ1-2; the match to TRBD1 covers 10 bases. CDR3 length: 16 amino acids. Per the germline V gene, CDR1 is MNHNS and CDR2 is SASEGT. The junction had 9 bases not matched to a gene; V was cut back by 0 bases and J by 8 bases. CDR3 in amino acids: CASSEALLGTGDGYTF. The CDR3, as DNA: TGTGCCAGCAGTGAAGCGCTTCTTGGGACAGGGGACGGCTACACCTTC.

This clone was seen once. The chain couples TRBV4-3 to TRBJ1-3; no firm D call. The V end was cut by 3 bases, the J end by 4 bases, with 13 bases between. This CDR3 has 15 residues. Germline V gene data show CDR1 as LGHNA and CDR2 as YSLEER. The chain's CDR3 is CASSQGWEVGNTIYF. The DNA for the CDR3 is TGCGCCAGCAGCCAGGGTTGGGAGGTCGGAAACACCATATATTTT.

The chain's CDR3 is CASSQDPWAGANVLTF. The CDR3 DNA reads TGTGCCAGCAGCCAAGATCCTTGGGCTGGGGCCAACGTCCTGACTTTC. V is TRBV4-2 and J is TRBJ2-6, with no clear D. The V end was cut by 0 bases, the J end by 2 bases, with 8 bases between. Germline lookup yields CDR1 LGHNA and CDR2 YNFKEQ. The CDR3 is made up of 16 amino acids.

The V and J genes are TRBV10-3 and TRBJ1-1; D possibly corresponds to TRBD1 (5 bases). Germline V CDR1 and CDR2: ENHRY, SYGVKD. The CDR3 consists of 16 residues. V was pared by 6 bases and J by 5 bases, with 22 bases between. DNA for the CDR3: TGTGCCATCAGCCCCGGGACGATAGGCAAGGCTACTGAAGCTTTCTTT. Translated, it gives CAISPGTIGKATEAFF.

As to this clone: One junction end does not reproduce the germline sequence, and a read error may be involved. J is TRBJ1-1 and V is TRBV18, with 7 nucleotides matching TRBD1. Per the germline V gene, CDR1 is KGHSH and CDR2 is LQKENI. This CDR3 region has 15 residues. CDR3 amino acids: CASSPRGTVNAEAFF. The DNA of the CDR3 is TGTGCCAGCTCACCACGGGGGACAGTGAACGCTGAAGCTTTCTTT.

This rearrangement joins TRBV19 to TRBJ2-1; 10 nucleotides agree with TRBD1. Germline values: CDR1 LNHDA, CDR2 SQIVND (reference sequence). V shed 5 bases, J shed 3 bases, and the junction held 7 bases outside the gene matches. This CDR3 is 16 amino acids long. The CDR3 spells CASSPGGTGVYNEQFF. The CDR3 coding sequence is TGTGCCAGTAGTCCAGGAGGGACAGGGGTCTACAATGAGCAGTTCTTC.

The chain carries TRBV7-9 and TRBJ1-3, with D tentatively TRBD1 (6 bases). Germline loops: CDR1 SEHNR, CDR2 FQNEAQ (reference sequence). Between the trimmed V and J ends, which lost 6 bases and 2 bases, there was a span of 11 bases. The CDR3 runs to 14 residues. The CDR3 protein is CASRHEGAGNTIYF. The CDR3 bases are TGTGCCAGCAGACACGAGGGGGCTGGAAACACCATATATTTT.

V and J are TRBV28 and TRBJ2-7; no reliable D call. The V gene lost 3 bases and the J gene lost 7 bases, with 10 bases spanning the gap. Germline V CDR1 and CDR2: MDHEN, SYDVKM. The CDR3 is 12 amino acids. The CDR3 reads CASSLPQVEQYF. DNA of the CDR3: TGTGCCAGCAGTTTGCCGCAGGTGGAGCAGTACTTC.

J is TRBJ2-7 and V is TRBV7-2; TRBD1 might be the D (5 bases). The CDR3 consists of 14 residues. The germline V gene has CDR1 SGHTA and CDR2 FQGNSA. Between the trimmed V and J ends, which lost 8 bases and 7 bases, there was a span of 21 bases. The CDR3 coding sequence is TGTGCCAGCCTGCCCTCGTGGGGCCAGGTTGAGCAGTACTTC. Translating it yields CASLPSWGQVEQYF.

The chain combines TRBV6-5 with TRBJ2-1; 10 positions agree with TRBD2. The germline CDR1 and CDR2 sequences are MNHEY and SVGAGI. This CDR3 is 14 amino acids long. V lost 5 bases to trimming and J lost 4 bases; unmatched junction nucleotides: 2. The CDR3 sequence is CASSLSGGYNEQFF. CDR3 bases: TGTGCCAGCAGTCTTAGCGGGGGGTACAATGAGCAGTTCTTC.

The V call is TRBV9, the J call TRBJ2-6; D not certain. Germline V gene lookup returns CDR1 SGDLS and CDR2 YYNGEE. The V and J ends lost 5 bases and 1 base respectively, with 22 bases between them. The CDR3 is 19 amino acids. In nucleotides, the CDR3 is TGTGCCAGCAGTAACAAAGGTCTTCTCTCCTCATCTGGGGCCAACGTCCTGACTTTC. Translation: CASSNKGLLSSSGANVLTF.

The V call is TRBV6-2 or TRBV6-3, the J call TRBJ2-3; perhaps D is TRBD1 or TRBD2 (6 bases each). The CDR3 runs to 16 residues. The V end was cut by 1 base, the J end by 4 bases, with 15 bases between. CDR1 and CDR2 (germline): MNHEY, SVGEGT. CDR3 amino acids: CASSYFVGGWSDTQYF. CDR3 nucleotides: TGTGCCAGCAGTTACTTCGTCGGGGGCTGGTCAGATACGCAGTATTTT.

The chain uses TRBV5-6 and TRBJ2-5; TRBD1 might be the D (5 bases). Germline lookup yields CDR1 SGHDT and CDR2 YYEEEE. The V end was cut by 1 base, the J end by 5 bases, with 15 bases between. The CDR3 length is 15 residues. CDR3 residues: CASSLKSQGMETQYF. The CDR3 DNA sequence: TGTGCCAGCAGCTTGAAATCGCAGGGAATGGAGACCCAGTACTTC.

The chain couples TRBV9 to TRBJ1-1, with D possibly matching TRBD1 (5 bases). The CDR3 is made up of 13 amino acids. V lost 4 bases and J lost 4, with 11 bases in between. In germline, CDR1 is SGDLS, CDR2 YYNGEE. CDR3 loop: CASSLGPSTEAFF. The CDR3 nucleotides read TGTGCCAGCAGCCTGGGACCAAGCACTGAAGCTTTCTTT.

This clone has just a few counts. The same CDR3 also results from other DNA sequences found in this sample. The chain joins TRBV27 to TRBJ2-1; no clear D. V lost 4 bases to trimming and J lost 2 bases, with 6 bases between them. CDR3 length: 13 residues. Per germline, CDR1 MNHEY and CDR2 SMNVEV (reference sequence). CDR3 loop: CASSSDTYNEQFF. The CDR3 nucleotides read TGTGCCAGCAGTTCCGACACCTACAATGAGCAGTTCTTC.

This chain connects TRBV2 to TRBJ2-7; D gene uncertain. The length of the CDR3 is 12 residues. V was trimmed by 6 bases and J by 2 bases, leaving 8 bases between them. In germline, CDR1 is SNHLY, CDR2 FYNNEI. DNA of the CDR3: TGTGCCAGCAGAGACTTCGCCTACGAGCAGTACTTC. Its translation: CASRDFAYEQYF.

The gene calls are TRBV9 and TRBJ2-2, with 10 bases identical to TRBD1. CDR3 size: 15 residues. Germline CDR1 and CDR2: SGDLS and YYNGEE. The J segment lost 12 bases and the V segment lost 0 bases, leaving 8 bases of the junction unmatched. In DNA form, the CDR3 reads TGTGCCAGCAGCGTAGCTGGGGGACAGGGGTGGCAGCTGTTTTTT. Translating it yields CASSVAGGQGWQLFF. The whole variable domain, remainder taken from reference TRBV9 and TRBJ2-2, is DSGVTQTPKHLITATGQRVTLRCSPRSGDLSVYWYQQSLDQGLQFLIQYYNGEERAKGNILERFSAQQFPDLHSELNLSSLELGDSALYFCASSVAGGQGWQLFFGEGSRLTVL.